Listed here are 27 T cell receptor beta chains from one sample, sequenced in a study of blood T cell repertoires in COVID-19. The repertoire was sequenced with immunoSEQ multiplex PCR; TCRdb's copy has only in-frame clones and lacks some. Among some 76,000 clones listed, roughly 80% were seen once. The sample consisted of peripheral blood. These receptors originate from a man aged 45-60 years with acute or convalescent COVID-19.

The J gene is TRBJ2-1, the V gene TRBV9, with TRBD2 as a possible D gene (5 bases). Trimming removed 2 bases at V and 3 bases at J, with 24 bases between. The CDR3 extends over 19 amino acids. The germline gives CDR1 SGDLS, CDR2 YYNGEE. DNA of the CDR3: TGTGCCAGCAGCGTCCGGGCCGGGATGGACCCTACCCTCTACAATGAGCAGTTCTTC. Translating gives CASSVRAGMDPTLYNEQFF.

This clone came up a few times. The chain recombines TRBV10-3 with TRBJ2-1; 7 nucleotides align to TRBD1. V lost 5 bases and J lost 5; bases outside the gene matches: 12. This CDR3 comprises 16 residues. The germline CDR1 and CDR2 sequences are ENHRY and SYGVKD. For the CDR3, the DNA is TGTGCCATCAGTCACGCGAACAGGGGTATCCACAATGAGCAGTTCTTC. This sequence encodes CAISHANRGIHNEQFF.

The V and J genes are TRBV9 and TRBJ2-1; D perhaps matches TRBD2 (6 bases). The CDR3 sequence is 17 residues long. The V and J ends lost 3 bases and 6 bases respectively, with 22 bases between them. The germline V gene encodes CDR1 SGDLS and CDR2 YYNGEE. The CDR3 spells CASSATLRGGPFNEQFF. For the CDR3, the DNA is TGTGCCAGCAGCGCTACCCTTAGAGGAGGGCCGTTCAATGAGCAGTTCTTC.

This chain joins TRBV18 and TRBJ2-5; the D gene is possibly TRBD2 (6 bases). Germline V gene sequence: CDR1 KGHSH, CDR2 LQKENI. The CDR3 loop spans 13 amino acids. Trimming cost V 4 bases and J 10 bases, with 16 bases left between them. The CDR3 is CASSLSSVVGQYF. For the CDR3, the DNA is TGTGCCAGCTCACTCTCTAGCGTTGTTGGCCAGTACTTC. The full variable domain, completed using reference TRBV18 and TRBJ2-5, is NAGVMQNPRHLVRRRGQEARLRCSPMKGHSHVYWYRQLPEEGLKFMVYLQKENIIDESGMPKERFSAEFPKEGPSILRIQQVVRGDSAAYFCASSLSSVVGQYFGPGTRLLVL.

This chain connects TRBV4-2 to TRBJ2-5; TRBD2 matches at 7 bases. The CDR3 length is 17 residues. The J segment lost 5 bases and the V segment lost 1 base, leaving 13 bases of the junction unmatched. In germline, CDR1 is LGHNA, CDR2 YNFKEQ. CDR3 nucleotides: TGTGCCAGCAGCCAAGGGGGACTCCCCGGGACTACGGAGACCCAGTACTTC. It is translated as CASSQGGLPGTTETQYF.

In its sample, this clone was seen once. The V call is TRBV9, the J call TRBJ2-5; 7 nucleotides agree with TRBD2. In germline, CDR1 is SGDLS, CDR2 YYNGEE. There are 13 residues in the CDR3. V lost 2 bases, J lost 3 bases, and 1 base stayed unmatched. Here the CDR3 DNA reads TGTGCCAGCAGCGTCGGGACTAAAGAGACCCAGTACTTC. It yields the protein CASSVGTKETQYF.

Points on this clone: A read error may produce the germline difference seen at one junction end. The CDR3 is CASSQASYNSPLHF. The CDR3 DNA sequence: TGTGCCAGCAGCCAAGCTTCCTACAATTCACCCCTCCACTTT. The chain uses TRBV14 and TRBJ1-6; D call uncertain. The CDR3 extends over 14 amino acids. Per the germline V gene, CDR1 is SGHDN and CDR2 is FVKESK.

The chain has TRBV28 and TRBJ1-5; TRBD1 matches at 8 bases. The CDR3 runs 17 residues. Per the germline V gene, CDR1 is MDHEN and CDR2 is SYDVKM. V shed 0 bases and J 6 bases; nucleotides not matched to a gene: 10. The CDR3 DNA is TGTGCCAGCAGTTTATGGCCTCGAGCAGGGGGCCCTCAGCCCCAGCATTTT. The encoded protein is CASSLWPRAGGPQPQHF.

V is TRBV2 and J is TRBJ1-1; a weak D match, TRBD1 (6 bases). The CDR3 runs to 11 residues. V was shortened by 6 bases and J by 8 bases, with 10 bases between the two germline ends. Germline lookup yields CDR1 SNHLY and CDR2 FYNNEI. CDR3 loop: CASSLRGEAFF. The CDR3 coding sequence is TGTGCCAGCAGCTTAAGGGGGGAAGCTTTCTTT.

As DNA, the CDR3 is TGCGCCAGCAGTGAGGGGGGCAGCGCAGATACGCAGTATTTT. This sequence encodes CASSEGGSADTQYF. J is TRBJ2-3 and V is TRBV10-2; D possibly corresponds to TRBD1 (6 bases). CDR1 is WSHSY and CDR2 is SAAADI in the germline V gene. This CDR3 has 14 amino acids. With 2 bases removed from V and 4 bases from J, the gap between germline ends came to 10 bases.

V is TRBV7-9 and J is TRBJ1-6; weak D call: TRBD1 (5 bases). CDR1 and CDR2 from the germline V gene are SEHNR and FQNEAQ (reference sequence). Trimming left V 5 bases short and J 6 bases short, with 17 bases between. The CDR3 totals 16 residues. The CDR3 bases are TGTGCCAGCAGCAAATCGGGGGGAGAGGGTAATTCACCCCTCCACTTT. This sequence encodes CASSKSGGEGNSPLHF.

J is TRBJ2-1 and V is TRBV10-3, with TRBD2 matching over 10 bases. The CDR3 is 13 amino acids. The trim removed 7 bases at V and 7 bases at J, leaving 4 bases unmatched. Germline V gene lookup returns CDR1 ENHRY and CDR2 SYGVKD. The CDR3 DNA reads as TGTGCCATCACCCAGCGGGAGGGAAATGAGCAGTTCTTC. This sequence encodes CAITQREGNEQFF.

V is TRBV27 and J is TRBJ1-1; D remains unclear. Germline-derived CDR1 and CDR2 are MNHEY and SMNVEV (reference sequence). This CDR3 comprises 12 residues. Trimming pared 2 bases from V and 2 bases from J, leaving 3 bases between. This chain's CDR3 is CASSLPNTEAFF. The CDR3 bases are TGTGCCAGCAGTTTACCTAACACTGAAGCTTTCTTT.

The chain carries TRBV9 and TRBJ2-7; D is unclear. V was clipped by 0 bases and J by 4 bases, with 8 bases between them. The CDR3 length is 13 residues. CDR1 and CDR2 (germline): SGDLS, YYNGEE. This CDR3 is CASSVGQDYEQYF. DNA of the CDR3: TGTGCCAGCAGCGTAGGGCAGGATTACGAGCAGTACTTC.

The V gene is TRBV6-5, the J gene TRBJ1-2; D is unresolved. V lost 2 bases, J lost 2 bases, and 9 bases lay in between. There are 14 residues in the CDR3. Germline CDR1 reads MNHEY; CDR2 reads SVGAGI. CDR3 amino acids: CASSYGSGNYGYTF. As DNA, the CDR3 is TGTGCCAGCAGTTACGGGTCCGGGAACTATGGCTACACCTTC.

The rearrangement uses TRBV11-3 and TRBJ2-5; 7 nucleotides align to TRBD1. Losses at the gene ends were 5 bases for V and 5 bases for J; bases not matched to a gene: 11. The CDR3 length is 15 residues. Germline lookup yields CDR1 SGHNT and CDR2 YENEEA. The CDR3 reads CASSQRQGSAETQYF. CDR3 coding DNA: TGTGCCAGCAGCCAACGACAGGGATCGGCGGAGACCCAGTACTTC.

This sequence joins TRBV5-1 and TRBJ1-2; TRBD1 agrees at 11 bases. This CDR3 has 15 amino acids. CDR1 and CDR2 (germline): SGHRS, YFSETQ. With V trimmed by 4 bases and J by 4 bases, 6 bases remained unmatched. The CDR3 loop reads CASSPRTGGVYGYTF. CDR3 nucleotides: TGCGCCAGCAGCCCACGGACAGGGGGCGTCTATGGCTACACCTTC.

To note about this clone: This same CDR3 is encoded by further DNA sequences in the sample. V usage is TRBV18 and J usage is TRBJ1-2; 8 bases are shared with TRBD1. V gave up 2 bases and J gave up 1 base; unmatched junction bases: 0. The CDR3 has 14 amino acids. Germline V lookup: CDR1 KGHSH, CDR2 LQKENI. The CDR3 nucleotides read TGTGCCAGCTCACCAGGACAGGGTAACTATGGCTACACCTTC. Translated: CASSPGQGNYGYTF.

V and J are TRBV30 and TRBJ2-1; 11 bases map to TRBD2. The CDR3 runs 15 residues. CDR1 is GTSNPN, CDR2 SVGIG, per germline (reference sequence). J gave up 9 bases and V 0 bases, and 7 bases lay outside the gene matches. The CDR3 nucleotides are TGTGCCTGGAGTGTAGGTAGCGGGGGGGATATTGAGCAGTTCTTC. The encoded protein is CAWSVGSGGDIEQFF. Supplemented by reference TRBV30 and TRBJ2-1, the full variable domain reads SQTIHQWPATLVQPVGSPLSLECTVEGTSNPNLYWYRQAAGRGLQLLFYSVGIGQISSEVPQNLSASRPQDRQFILSSKKLLLSDSGFYLCAWSVGSGGDIEQFFGPGTRLTVL.

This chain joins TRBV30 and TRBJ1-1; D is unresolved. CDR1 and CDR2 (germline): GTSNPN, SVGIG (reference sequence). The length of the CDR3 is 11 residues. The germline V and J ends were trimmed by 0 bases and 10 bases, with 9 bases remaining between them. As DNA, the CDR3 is TGTGCCTGGAGTGTAGGTGGAGGAGCTTTCTTT. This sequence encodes CAWSVGGGAFF.

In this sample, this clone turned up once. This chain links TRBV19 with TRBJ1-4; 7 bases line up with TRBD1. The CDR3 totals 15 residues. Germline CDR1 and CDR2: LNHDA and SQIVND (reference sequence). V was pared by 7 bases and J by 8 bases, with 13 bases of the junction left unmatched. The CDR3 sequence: CASTKPGQTREKLFF. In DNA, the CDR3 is TGTGCCAGTACCAAACCGGGACAGACGAGGGAAAAACTGTTTTTT. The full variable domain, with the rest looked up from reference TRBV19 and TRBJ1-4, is DGGITQSPKYLFRKEGQNVTLSCEQNLNHDAMYWYRQDPGQGLRLIYYSQIVNDFQKGDIAEGYSVSREKKESFPLTVTSAQKNPTAFYLCASTKPGQTREKLFFGSGTQLSVL.

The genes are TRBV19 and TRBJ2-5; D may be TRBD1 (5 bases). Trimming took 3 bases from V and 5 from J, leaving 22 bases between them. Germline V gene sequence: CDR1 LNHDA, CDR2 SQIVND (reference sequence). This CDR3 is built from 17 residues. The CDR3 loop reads CASSMGQGRALAETQYF. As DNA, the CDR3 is TGTGCCAGTAGTATGGGCCAGGGAAGGGCCTTGGCGGAGACCCAGTACTTC. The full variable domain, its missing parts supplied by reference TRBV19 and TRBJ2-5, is DGGITQSPKYLFRKEGQNVTLSCEQNLNHDAMYWYRQDPGQGLRLIYYSQIVNDFQKGDIAEGYSVSREKKESFPLTVTSAQKNPTAFYLCASSMGQGRALAETQYFGPGTRLLVL.

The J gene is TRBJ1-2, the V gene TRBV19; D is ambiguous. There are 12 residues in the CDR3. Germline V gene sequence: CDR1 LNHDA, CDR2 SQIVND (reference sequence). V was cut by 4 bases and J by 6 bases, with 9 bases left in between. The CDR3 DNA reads TGTGCCAGTAGTACCGGGATTCATGGCTACACCTTC. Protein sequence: CASSTGIHGYTF.

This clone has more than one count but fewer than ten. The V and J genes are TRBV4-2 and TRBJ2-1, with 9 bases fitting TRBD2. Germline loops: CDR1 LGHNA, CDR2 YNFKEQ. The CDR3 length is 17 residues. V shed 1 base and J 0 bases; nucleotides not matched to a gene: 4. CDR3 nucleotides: TGTGCCAGCAGCCAAGGGCGGGGGGGAAGCTCCTACAATGAGCAGTTCTTC. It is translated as CASSQGRGGSSYNEQFF.

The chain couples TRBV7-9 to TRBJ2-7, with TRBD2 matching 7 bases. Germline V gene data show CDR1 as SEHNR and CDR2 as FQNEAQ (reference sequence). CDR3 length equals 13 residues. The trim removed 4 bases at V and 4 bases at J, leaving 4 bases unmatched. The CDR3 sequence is CASSWAGEYEQYF. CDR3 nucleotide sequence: TGTGCCAGCAGCTGGGCGGGGGAGTACGAGCAGTACTTC.

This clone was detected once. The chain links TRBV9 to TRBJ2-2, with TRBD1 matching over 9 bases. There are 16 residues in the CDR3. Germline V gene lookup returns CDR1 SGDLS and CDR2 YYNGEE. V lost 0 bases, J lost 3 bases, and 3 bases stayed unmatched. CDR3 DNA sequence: TGTGCCAGCAGCGTAGTACAGGGGGCGGACACCGGGGAGCTGTTTTTT. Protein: CASSVVQGADTGELFF.

The CDR3 reads CASSLDPGSYGYTF. The CDR3 DNA is TGTGCCAGCAGCTTGGATCCGGGGAGCTATGGCTACACCTTC. The chain has TRBV11-2 and TRBJ1-2; D gene uncertain. Germline V CDR1 and CDR2: SGHAT, FQNNGV. The CDR3 runs to 14 residues. The V end was cut by 3 bases, the J end by 4 bases, with 12 bases between.